These 9 T cell receptor beta chains were all obtained from the same sample, sequenced in a study of beta chain features in type 1 diabetes. Expressed TCRB transcripts were sequenced because the entire RNA isolate underwent reverse transcription. Assay: immunoSEQ multiplex PCR; the TCRdb copy retains only in-frame clones and omits some. The data hold 450,000 to 600,000 clones, with about 29% observed a single time. Sequences were obtained from naive CD4+ T cells from blood. The source is a man between 18 and 35 years old in good health.

The chain is built from TRBV10-3 and TRBJ2-5; TRBD2 matches at 13 bases. Unmatched junction bases numbered 3, after V lost 4 bases and J lost 4 bases. This CDR3 contains 15 residues. Germline V gene lookup returns CDR1 ENHRY and CDR2 SYGVKD. This CDR3 is CAISGGTSGTETQYF. The CDR3 bases are TGTGCCATCAGTGGCGGGACTAGCGGGACAGAGACCCAGTACTTC.

CDR3 coding DNA: TGTGCCAGTAGTATCGTGCAGGGGAGGCAGCCCCAGCATTTT. Encoded protein: CASSIVQGRQPQHF. V is TRBV19 and J is TRBJ1-5; D is perhaps TRBD1 (6 bases). With 3 bases removed from V and 7 bases from J, the gap between germline ends came to 13 bases. From germline, CDR1 is LNHDA and CDR2 SQIVND (reference sequence). CDR3 length equals 14 residues.

This clone was observed a handful of times. The rearrangement joins TRBV9 to TRBJ1-2; 8 bases agree with TRBD1. Germline V gene data show CDR1 as SGDLS and CDR2 as YYNGEE. This CDR3 is built from 14 residues. The ends lost 4 bases at V and 4 bases at J; junction bases unmatched: 6. The DNA for the CDR3 is TGTGCCAGCAGCCGGACAGGGATTGGCTATGGCTACACCTTC. This encodes CASSRTGIGYGYTF.

This clone was detected a few times. The chain recombines TRBV9 with TRBJ2-5; TRBD1 agrees at 7 bases. CDR1 SGDLS and CDR2 YYNGEE come from the germline V gene. J was trimmed by 6 bases and V by 4 bases; bases with no gene match: 12. This CDR3 comprises 15 residues. Here the CDR3 DNA reads TGTGCCAGCAGCCCGCGACAGGGCGGAACGAAGACCCAGTACTTC. The encoded protein is CASSPRQGGTKTQYF.

As regards this clone: The identical CDR3 is also encoded by other nucleotide sequences in the sample. The chain joins TRBV2 to TRBJ2-3; weak D call: TRBD2 (5 bases). This CDR3 has 12 amino acids. V lost 6 bases and J 1 base, leaving 5 bases between the germline ends. The germline V gene has CDR1 SNHLY and CDR2 FYNNEI. CDR3 sequence: CASSGGTDTQYF. CDR3 DNA sequence: TGTGCCAGCAGCGGGGGCACAGATACGCAGTATTTT.

This clone was counted a few times. The chain links TRBV30 to TRBJ1-1; TRBD1 is a possible D gene (5 bases). This CDR3 spans 13 amino acids. V was cut by 3 bases and J by 6 bases, with 14 bases left in between. The germline CDR1 and CDR2 sequences are GTSNPN and SVGIG (reference sequence). Here the CDR3 DNA reads TGTGCCTGGAGCCCATTCAGGGAAGCTGAAGCTTTCTTT. Amino acid sequence: CAWSPFREAEAFF.

This clone was observed a handful of times. The chain has TRBV4-2 and TRBJ2-1; 13 bases match TRBD2. After removal of 3 bases from V and 5 bases from J, the junction contained 4 bases not matched to a gene. This CDR3 spans 16 amino acids. Germline V gives CDR1 LGHNA, CDR2 YNFKEQ. CDR3 loop: CASSQSGLAGDNEQFF. CDR3 bases: TGTGCCAGCAGCCAGTCCGGACTAGCGGGAGACAATGAGCAGTTCTTC.

This clone was seen only once. The chain has TRBV7-9 and TRBJ1-4; 8 bases match TRBD1. This CDR3 region has 17 residues. The J segment lost 5 bases and the V segment lost 3 bases, leaving 11 bases of the junction unmatched. Germline V gene lookup returns CDR1 SEHNR and CDR2 FQNEAQ (reference sequence). CDR3 sequence reads: CASSFGQGSAGNEKLFF. In DNA, the CDR3 is TGTGCCAGCAGCTTCGGACAGGGTAGTGCGGGGAATGAAAAACTGTTTTTT.

This chain connects TRBV23-1 to TRBJ2-7; D might be TRBD1 (6 bases). TRBV23-1 is noted as an ORF with a role that remains uncertain. V lost 4 bases, J lost 0 bases, and 7 bases lay in between. The CDR3 runs to 13 residues. The CDR3 DNA reads TGCGCCAGCAGTCGCAGGGGCTCCTACGAGCAGTACTTC. Translated: CASSRRGSYEQYF.